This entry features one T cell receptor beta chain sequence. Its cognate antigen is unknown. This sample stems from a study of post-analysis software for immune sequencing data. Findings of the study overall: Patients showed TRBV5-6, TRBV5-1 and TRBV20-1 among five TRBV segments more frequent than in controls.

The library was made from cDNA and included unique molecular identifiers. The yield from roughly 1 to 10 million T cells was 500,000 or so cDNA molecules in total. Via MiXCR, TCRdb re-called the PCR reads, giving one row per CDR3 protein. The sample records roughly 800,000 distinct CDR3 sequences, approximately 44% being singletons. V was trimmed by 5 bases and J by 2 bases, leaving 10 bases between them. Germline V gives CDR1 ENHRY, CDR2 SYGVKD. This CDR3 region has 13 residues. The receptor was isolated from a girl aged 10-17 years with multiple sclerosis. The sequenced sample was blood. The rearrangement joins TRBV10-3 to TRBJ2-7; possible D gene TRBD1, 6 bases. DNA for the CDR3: TGTGCCATCAGTCCGGGACAAACCTACGAGCAGTACTTC. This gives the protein CAISPGQTYEQYF.